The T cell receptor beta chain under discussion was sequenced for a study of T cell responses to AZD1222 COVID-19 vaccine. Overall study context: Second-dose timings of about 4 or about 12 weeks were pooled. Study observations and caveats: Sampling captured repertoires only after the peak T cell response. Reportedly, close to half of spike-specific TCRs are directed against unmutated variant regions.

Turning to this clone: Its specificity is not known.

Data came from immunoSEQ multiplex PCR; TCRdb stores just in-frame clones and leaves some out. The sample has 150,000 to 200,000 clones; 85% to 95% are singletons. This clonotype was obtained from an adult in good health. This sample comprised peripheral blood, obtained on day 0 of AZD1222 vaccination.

In nucleotides, the CDR3 is TGTGCCAGCAGCCCACGGGAAGATAAGGAGCAGTACTTC. As protein: CASSPREDKEQYF. The V and J genes are TRBV7-8 and TRBJ2-7; a weak D match, TRBD2 (5 bases). Per germline, CDR1 SGHVS and CDR2 FQNEAQ. V was shortened by 5 bases and J by 7 bases, with 15 bases between the two germline ends. The CDR3 extends over 13 amino acids. Filled out from reference TRBV7-8 and TRBJ2-7, the complete variable domain reads GAGVSQSPRYKVAKRGQDVALRCDPISGHVSLFWYQQALGQGPEFLTYFQNEAQLDKSGLPSDRFFAERPEGSVSTLKIQRTQQEDSAVYLCASSPREDKEQYFGPGTRLTVT.